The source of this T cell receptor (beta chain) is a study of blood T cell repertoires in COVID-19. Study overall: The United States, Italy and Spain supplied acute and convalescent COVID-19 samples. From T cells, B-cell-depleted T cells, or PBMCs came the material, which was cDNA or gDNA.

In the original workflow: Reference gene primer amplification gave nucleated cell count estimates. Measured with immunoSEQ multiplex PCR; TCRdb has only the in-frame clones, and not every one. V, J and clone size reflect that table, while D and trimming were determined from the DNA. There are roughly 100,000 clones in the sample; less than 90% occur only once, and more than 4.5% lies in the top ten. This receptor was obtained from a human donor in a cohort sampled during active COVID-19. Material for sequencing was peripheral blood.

The CDR3 DNA reads TGTGCCAGCAGCTTAAGGTGGCGGACAGGGTACAATGAGCAGTTCTTC. Translated, it gives CASSLRWRTGYNEQFF. The chain couples TRBV7-8 to TRBJ2-1, with 8 positions matching TRBD1. The CDR3 contains 16 residues. Germline loops: CDR1 SGHVS, CDR2 FQNEAQ. Trimming cost V 2 bases and J 4 bases; bases outside gene matches: 7.